This T cell receptor beta chain stems from a study of T cell responses to AZD1222 COVID-19 vaccine. Only in-frame clones appear in the TCRdb table, and some are missing; sequencing was by immunoSEQ multiplex PCR. The data hold fewer than 85,000 clones, with nearly 90% observed a single time. This CDR3 has 14 residues. V lost 0 bases to trimming and J lost 0 bases, with 9 bases between them. Germline values: CDR1 GTSNPN, CDR2 SVGIG (reference sequence). The chain has TRBV30 and TRBJ2-7; no clear D gene. The clonotype originates from an adult who received the AZD1222 COVID-19 vaccine. Sequencing was performed on peripheral blood, taken 28 days after the second AZD1222 dose. As DNA, the CDR3 is TGTGCCTGGAGTGTTGGTCCTGCCTCCTACGAGCAGTACTTC. Translation: CAWSVGPASYEQYF.